The source of this T cell receptor (beta chain) is a study of shared clonotypes between healthy human individuals. The data were produced by immunoSEQ multiplex PCR, yet TCRdb's version contains in-frame clones alone and is incomplete. Here the sample spans 1,400,000 or so clones, less than 99% being singletons. CDR1 and CDR2 (germline): SGHRS, YFSETQ. The CDR3 spans 14 residues. Trimming pared 0 bases from V and 4 bases from J, leaving 10 bases between. This receptor was obtained from a young man in good health. Sequencing was carried out using naive CD4+ T cells sorted from blood. Subset here: CD45RA+ positively selected. The V and J genes are TRBV5-1 and TRBJ1-2, with D hard to call. CDR3 nucleotides: TGCGCCAGCAGCTTGGATGGATCCTCCTATGGCTACACCTTC. This translates into CASSLDGSSYGYTF.